The T cell receptor (beta chain) under discussion was sequenced for a study of radiotherapy plus CTLA-4 blockade in lung cancer. Overall study results and limits: In blood, after radiotherapy plus ipilimumab, tumor-derived TCR clones expanded.

CDR1 and CDR2 (germline): LNHNV, YYDKDF (reference sequence). The CDR3 runs to 14 residues. With 1 base clipped from V and 4 bases from J, the junction kept 2 bases outside the gene matches. On this clone itself: The target antigen is unknown.

Data came from immunoSEQ multiplex PCR; TCRdb stores just in-frame clones and leaves some out. The sample yields 85,000 to 100,000 clones, around 84% seen once. The chain employs TRBV15 and TRBJ1-1, with 8 bases matching TRBD1. The input for sequencing was peripheral blood, taken from a patient treated with radiotherapy plus ipilimumab. The source is a human donor with non-small cell lung cancer that progressed on radiotherapy plus ipilimumab. The CDR3 DNA follows: TGTGCCACCAGCAGAGGACAGGGGAGCACTGAAGCTTTCTTT. Translated: CATSRGQGSTEAFF.